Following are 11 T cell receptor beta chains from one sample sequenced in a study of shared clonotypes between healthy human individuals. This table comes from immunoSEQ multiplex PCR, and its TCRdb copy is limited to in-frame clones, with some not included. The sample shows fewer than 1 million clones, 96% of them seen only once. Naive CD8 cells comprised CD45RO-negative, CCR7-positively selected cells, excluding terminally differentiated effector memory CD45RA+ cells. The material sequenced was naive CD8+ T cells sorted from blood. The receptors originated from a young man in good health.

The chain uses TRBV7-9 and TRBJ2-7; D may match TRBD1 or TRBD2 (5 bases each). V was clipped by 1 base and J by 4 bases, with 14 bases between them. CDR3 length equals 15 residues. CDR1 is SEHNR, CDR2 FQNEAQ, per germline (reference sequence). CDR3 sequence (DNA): TGTGCCAGCAGCTTAGTAGGACTGGGGGTATACGAGCAGTACTTC. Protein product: CASSLVGLGVYEQYF.

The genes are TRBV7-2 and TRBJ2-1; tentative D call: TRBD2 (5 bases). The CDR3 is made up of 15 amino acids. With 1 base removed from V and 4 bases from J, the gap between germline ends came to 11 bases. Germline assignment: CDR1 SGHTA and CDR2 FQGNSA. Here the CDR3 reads CASSLGTGRYNEQFF. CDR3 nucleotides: TGTGCCAGCAGCTTAGGAACGGGAAGGTACAATGAGCAGTTCTTC.

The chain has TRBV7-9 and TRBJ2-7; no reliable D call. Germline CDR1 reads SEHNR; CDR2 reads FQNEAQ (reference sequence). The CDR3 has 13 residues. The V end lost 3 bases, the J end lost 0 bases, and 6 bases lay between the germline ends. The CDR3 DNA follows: TGTGCCAGCAGCTTGACAAGCTCCTACGAGCAGTACTTC. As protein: CASSLTSSYEQYF.

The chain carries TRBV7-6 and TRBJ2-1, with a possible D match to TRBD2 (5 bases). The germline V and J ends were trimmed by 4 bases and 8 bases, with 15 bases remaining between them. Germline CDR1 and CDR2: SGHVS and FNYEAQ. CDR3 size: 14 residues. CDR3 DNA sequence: TGTGCCAGCAGCTCCACTAGTGGAGGCCATGAGCAGTTCTTC. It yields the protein CASSSTSGGHEQFF.

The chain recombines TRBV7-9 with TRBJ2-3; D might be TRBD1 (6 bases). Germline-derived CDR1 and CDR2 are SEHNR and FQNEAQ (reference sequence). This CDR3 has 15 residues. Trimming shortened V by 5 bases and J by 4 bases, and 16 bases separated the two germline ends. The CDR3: CASSPGHRQADTQYF. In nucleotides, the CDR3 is TGTGCCAGCAGCCCGGGACATCGCCAAGCAGATACGCAGTATTTT. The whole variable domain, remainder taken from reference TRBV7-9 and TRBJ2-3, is DTGVSQNPRHKITKRGQNVTFRCDPISEHNRLYWYRQTLGQGPEFLTYFQNEAQLEKSRLLSDRFSAERPKGSFSTLEIQRTEQGDSAMYLCASSPGHRQADTQYFGPGTRLTVL.

CDR3 coding DNA: TGTGCCAGCAGCCATAAGTCACGCACTGAAGCTTTCTTT. Translated, it gives CASSHKSRTEAFF. The chain is built from TRBV14 and TRBJ1-1; D unclear. The CDR3 covers 13 residues. Germline CDR1 SGHDN, CDR2 FVKESK. V shed 3 bases and J shed 4 bases, with 9 bases lying between them.

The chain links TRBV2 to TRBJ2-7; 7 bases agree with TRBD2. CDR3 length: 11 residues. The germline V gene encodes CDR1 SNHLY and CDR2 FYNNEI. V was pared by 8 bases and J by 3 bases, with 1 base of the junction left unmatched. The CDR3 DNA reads TGTGCCAGCGCGGGAGTCTACGAGCAGTACTTC. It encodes CASAGVYEQYF.

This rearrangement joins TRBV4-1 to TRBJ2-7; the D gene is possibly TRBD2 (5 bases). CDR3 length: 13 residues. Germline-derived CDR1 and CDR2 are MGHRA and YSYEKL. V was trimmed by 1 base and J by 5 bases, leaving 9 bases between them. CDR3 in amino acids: CASSQVVGDEQYF. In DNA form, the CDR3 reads TGCGCCAGCAGCCAAGTCGTCGGGGACGAGCAGTACTTC.

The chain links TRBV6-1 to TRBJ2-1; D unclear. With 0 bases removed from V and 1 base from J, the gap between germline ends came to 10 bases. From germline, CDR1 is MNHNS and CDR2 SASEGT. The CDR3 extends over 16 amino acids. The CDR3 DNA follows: TGTGCCAGCAGTGAAGCAAATGTGTCTTCCTACAATGAGCAGTTCTTC. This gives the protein CASSEANVSSYNEQFF.

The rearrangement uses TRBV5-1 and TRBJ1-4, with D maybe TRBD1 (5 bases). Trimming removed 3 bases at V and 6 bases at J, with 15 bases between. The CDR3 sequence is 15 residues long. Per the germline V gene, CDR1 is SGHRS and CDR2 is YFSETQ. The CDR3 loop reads CASSSSLDNYEKLFF. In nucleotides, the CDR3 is TGCGCCAGCAGCTCCTCCTTGGACAACTATGAAAAACTGTTTTTT.

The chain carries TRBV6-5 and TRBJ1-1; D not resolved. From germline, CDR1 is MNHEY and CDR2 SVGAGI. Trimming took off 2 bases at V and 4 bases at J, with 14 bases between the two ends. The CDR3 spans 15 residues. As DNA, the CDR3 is TGTGCCAGCAGTTACGGAAACTCGGCGGGCACTGAAGCTTTCTTT. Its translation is CASSYGNSAGTEAFF.